The 22 T cell receptor beta chains below were found in one sample sequenced in a study of T cells in Graves' hyperthyroidism and ophthalmopathy. Authors of the study amplified TCR beta CDR3 regions from RNA transcripts. TCR CDR3 underwent first-round RT-PCR with the HTBI primer set. TCRdb re-called the multiplex PCR reads with MiXCR, one entry per CDR3 protein. This table has approximately 330,000 distinct CDR3 sequences, approximately 14% appearing once. Source material: blood. These receptors came from a woman in her 40s with Graves' ophthalmopathy.

At least ten counts were recorded for this clonotype. This chain connects TRBV5-8 to TRBJ1-1; D not resolved. V was clipped by 2 bases and J by 1 base, with 6 bases between them. Germline V CDR1 and CDR2: SGHTS, YDEGEE. CDR3 length equals 13 residues. Here the CDR3 reads CASSFWPNTEAFF. As DNA, the CDR3 is TGTGCCAGCAGCTTCTGGCCGAACACTGAAGCTTTCTTT. Supplemented by reference TRBV5-8 and TRBJ1-1, the full variable domain reads EAGVTQSPTHLIKTRGQQATLRCSPISGHTSVYWYQQALGLGLQFLLWYDEGEERNRGNFPPRFSGRQFPNYSSELNVNALELEDSALYLCASSFWPNTEAFFGQGTRLTVV.

This clonotype was counted at least ten times. V gene TRBV12-3 or TRBV12-4 combines with J gene TRBJ1-5, with D unclear. Trimming pared 7 bases from V and 9 bases from J, leaving 13 bases between. CDR3 length equals 12 residues. In nucleotides, the CDR3 is TGTGCCAGCAAGCAGGCGGTAGGGCCCCAGCATTTT. This gives the protein CASKQAVGPQHF.

This clonotype was picked up many times. The chain recombines TRBV5-1 with TRBJ2-7; D remains unclear. Germline V gene lookup returns CDR1 SGHRS and CDR2 YFSETQ. The V end was cut by 0 bases, the J end by 3 bases, with 7 bases between. This CDR3 is 13 amino acids long. The CDR3 region has the DNA TGCGCCAGCAGCTTGGACGGGTTCTACGAGCAGTACTTC. Protein: CASSLDGFYEQYF.

The gene calls are TRBV3-1 and TRBJ1-5; the D is unclear. Germline V gives CDR1 LGHDT, CDR2 YNNKEL (reference sequence). The CDR3 consists of 16 residues. Between the trimmed V and J ends, which lost 4 bases and 0 bases, there was a span of 13 bases. CDR3 nucleotide sequence: TGTGCCAGCAGCCGCCGACGAATTAATAGCAATCAGCCCCAGCATTTT. It encodes CASSRRRINSNQPQHF.

Many counts were recorded for this clonotype. J is TRBJ2-5 and V is TRBV6-1; D call uncertain. This CDR3 has 9 residues. The V gene's germline CDR1 is MNHNS and CDR2 SASEGT. V lost 3 bases and J lost 7, with 0 bases in between. The CDR3 loop reads CASSETQYF. CDR3 bases: TGTGCCAGCAGTGAGACCCAGTACTTC.

This clonotype was seen ten or more times. V gene TRBV6-5 combines with J gene TRBJ2-1, with unresolved D. The CDR3 has 14 residues. The germline V and J ends were trimmed by 2 bases and 6 bases, with 11 bases remaining between them. CDR1 MNHEY and CDR2 SVGAGI come from the germline V gene. The CDR3: CASSYVGTTNEQFF. In DNA, the CDR3 is TGTGCCAGCAGTTACGTAGGAACCACCAATGAGCAGTTCTTC.

As concerns this clonotype: A much larger clonotype is one base distant, so this may be a read error. V and J are TRBV29-1 and TRBJ2-3, with D hard to call. CDR1 and CDR2 (germline): SQVTM, ANQGSEA. CDR3 length: 15 residues. CDR3 nucleotide sequence: TGCAGCGTTGCGGATCGTTTGGCGAGCATAGATACGCAGTATTTT. Protein: CSVADRLASIDTQYF.

Only a few counts were recorded for this clonotype. The CDR3 reads CASSQAPSDPPRYGYTF. CDR3 DNA: TGCGCCAGCAGCCAAGCCCCCTCGGACCCCCCACGTTATGGCTACACCTTC. This chain uses TRBV4-1 with TRBJ1-2; D not certain. CDR1 is MGHRA, CDR2 YSYEKL, per germline. This CDR3 contains 17 residues. Deletions cut 1 base from V and 5 bases from J, with 20 bases between.

The chain combines TRBV7-9 with TRBJ1-3, with 7 positions matching TRBD1. Germline-derived CDR1 and CDR2 are SEHNR and FQNEAQ (reference sequence). CDR3 length: 12 amino acids. V lost 11 bases and J lost 2; bases outside the gene matches: 3. The CDR3 sequence: CAGRGPGNTIYF. In DNA form, the CDR3 reads TGTGCCGGTAGGGGGCCTGGAAACACCATATATTTT.

This chain uses TRBV12-3 or TRBV12-4 with TRBJ1-5; TRBD1 is a possible D gene (6 bases). This CDR3 region has 14 residues. V lost 5 bases, J lost 7 bases, and 15 bases lay in between. CDR3 in DNA: TGTGCCAGCAGTCTGAGTCGGGACATCCAGCCCCAGCATTTT. Its translation: CASSLSRDIQPQHF.

V usage is TRBV3-1 and J usage is TRBJ2-7; D tentatively reads TRBD1 or TRBD2 (5 bases each). Trimming shortened V by 4 bases and J by 2 bases, and 15 bases separated the two germline ends. Germline CDR1 LGHDT, CDR2 YNNKEL (reference sequence). CDR3 length equals 15 residues. For the CDR3, the DNA is TGTGCCAGCAGCCTAGACCGGGACCACCCCTACGAGCAGTACTTC. It codes for CASSLDRDHPYEQYF.

This clonotype occurred many times. The J gene is TRBJ1-2, the V gene TRBV19; 7 nucleotides match TRBD1. The CDR3 is made up of 12 amino acids. The germline V gene has CDR1 LNHDA and CDR2 SQIVND (reference sequence). V lost 10 bases to trimming and J lost 4 bases; unmatched junction nucleotides: 6. The DNA for the CDR3 is TGTGCCATCGCCGGGACAGTCTATGGCTACACCTTC. As protein: CAIAGTVYGYTF.

Remarks on this clonotype: This could be a read error, since a much larger clone is one nucleotide away. The chain has TRBV30 and TRBJ2-1; D is uncertain. The V end lost 0 bases, the J end lost 11 bases, and 11 bases lay between the germline ends. The length of the CDR3 is 12 residues. From germline, CDR1 is GTSNPN and CDR2 SVGIG (reference sequence). The CDR3 nucleotides are TGTGCCTGGAGTGTTGAGGTGCATAAGCAGTTCTTC. Its translation is CAWSVEVHKQFF.

The chain couples TRBV3-1 to TRBJ2-7; 7 bases are shared with TRBD1. The CDR3 is made up of 16 amino acids. V gave up 4 bases and J gave up 1 base; unmatched junction bases: 10. Germline CDR1 reads LGHDT; CDR2 reads YNNKEL (reference sequence). CDR3: CASSRTGTRGSYEQYF. In DNA form, the CDR3 reads TGTGCCAGCAGCCGGACAGGAACTAGAGGTTCCTACGAGCAGTACTTC.

This clonotype was seen repeatedly, ten times or more. The chain is built from TRBV6-1 and TRBJ2-2; possibly TRBD1 for D (7 bases). In germline, CDR1 is MNHNS, CDR2 SASEGT. Trimming shortened V by 6 bases and J by 0 bases, and 14 bases separated the two germline ends. The length of the CDR3 is 16 residues. In DNA, the CDR3 is TGTGCCAGCAGCCTACCCAGGGGGGCGAACACCGGGGAGCTGTTTTTT. Its translation is CASSLPRGANTGELFF.

Of note for this clonotype: One base away lies a much larger clone, so this may be a sequencing read error. The chain has TRBV6-2 or TRBV6-3 and TRBJ2-3, with 8 bases identical to TRBD1. The CDR3 consists of 15 residues. Per the germline V gene, CDR1 is MNHEY and CDR2 is SVGEGT. CDR3 residues: CACSVRTGITDTQYF. DNA for the CDR3: TGTGCCTGCAGTGTTCGGACAGGGATCACAGATACGCAGTATTTT.

This chain connects TRBV20-1 to TRBJ2-2; D might be TRBD2 (5 bases). CDR3 length: 15 residues. Germline CDR1 DFQATT, CDR2 SNEGSKA (reference sequence). The V end lost 5 bases, the J end lost 4 bases, and 17 bases lay between the germline ends. The DNA of the CDR3 is TGCAGTGCTCCTAGTAGCGAAAGGAGCACCGGGGAGCTGTTTTTT. It yields the protein CSAPSSERSTGELFF.

This clonotype was detected many times. V usage is TRBV12-3 or TRBV12-4 and J usage is TRBJ1-2; no reliable D call. The CDR3 is 12 amino acids. Trimming removed 2 bases at V and 4 bases at J, with 5 bases between. The CDR3 nucleotides read TGTGCCAGCAGTTTAAAGGGCTATGGCTACACCTTC. Its protein product is CASSLKGYGYTF.

In its sample, this clonotype was seen many times. This chain joins TRBV9 and TRBJ1-1; 7 nucleotides match TRBD1. The CDR3 has 15 residues. The germline gives CDR1 SGDLS, CDR2 YYNGEE. V trimming: 1 base; J trimming: 1 base; junction bases outside the gene matches: 4. The DNA for the CDR3 is TGTGCCAGCAGCGTAACGGGACAGCCGAACACTGAAGCTTTCTTT. This gives the protein CASSVTGQPNTEAFF.

A few counts support this clonotype. The J gene is TRBJ2-3, the V gene TRBV6-1; perhaps D is TRBD1 or TRBD2 (5 bases each). The CDR3 consists of 14 residues. Germline V gene data show CDR1 as MNHNS and CDR2 as SASEGT. Trimming took off 6 bases at V and 2 bases at J, with 12 bases between the two ends. In nucleotides, the CDR3 is TGTGCCAGCAGGGGAGAGGGGACCACAGATACGCAGTATTTT. Amino acids: CASRGEGTTDTQYF.

This rearrangement joins TRBV27 to TRBJ2-4; no clear D. The CDR3 runs to 13 residues. Trimming cost V 0 bases and J 6 bases, with 6 bases left between them. Germline-derived CDR1 and CDR2 are MNHEY and SMNVEV (reference sequence). This CDR3 reads CASSLSTGNIQYF. CDR3 sequence (DNA): TGTGCCAGCAGTTTATCGACTGGAAACATTCAGTACTTC.

This clonotype has just one count. This chain links TRBV3-1 with TRBJ1-1; TRBD1 is a possible D gene (6 bases). The germline V gene has CDR1 LGHDT and CDR2 YNNKEL (reference sequence). This CDR3 is 13 amino acids long. V dropped 8 bases and J dropped 2 bases, with 12 bases sitting between them. CDR3: CASAGDGNTEAFF. The CDR3 nucleotides are TGTGCCAGCGCAGGGGATGGCAACACTGAAGCTTTCTTT.